The clone carrying this T cell receptor beta chain was detected ten times or more. What it binds is not known. This sample was taken from a study of breast tumors, draining lymph nodes, adjacent tissues. Study-level results: Luminal-like breast cancer showed significantly higher tumor–nontumor repertoire similarity than basal-like. Findings are consistent with lymph node origin and intratumoral expansion of most tumor T cells.

Germline-derived CDR1 and CDR2 are MNHNS and SASEGT. The CDR3 is made up of 14 amino acids. V was pared by 1 base and J by 4 bases, with 8 bases between. From the multiplex PCR reads, TCRdb called clonotypes with MiXCR, one entry per CDR3 protein. Among 45,000 to 65,000 distinct CDR3 sequences listed, roughly 41% were seen once. This receptor was taken from a female donor with breast cancer. Some clones in this sample may be carry-over from other donors' samples. This chain uses TRBV6-1 with TRBJ1-3, with D unclear. Input material: breast tumor tissue. The CDR3 protein is CASSEDLGGNTIYF. The DNA of the CDR3 is TGTGCCAGCAGTGAAGACCTGGGGGGAAACACCATATATTTT.